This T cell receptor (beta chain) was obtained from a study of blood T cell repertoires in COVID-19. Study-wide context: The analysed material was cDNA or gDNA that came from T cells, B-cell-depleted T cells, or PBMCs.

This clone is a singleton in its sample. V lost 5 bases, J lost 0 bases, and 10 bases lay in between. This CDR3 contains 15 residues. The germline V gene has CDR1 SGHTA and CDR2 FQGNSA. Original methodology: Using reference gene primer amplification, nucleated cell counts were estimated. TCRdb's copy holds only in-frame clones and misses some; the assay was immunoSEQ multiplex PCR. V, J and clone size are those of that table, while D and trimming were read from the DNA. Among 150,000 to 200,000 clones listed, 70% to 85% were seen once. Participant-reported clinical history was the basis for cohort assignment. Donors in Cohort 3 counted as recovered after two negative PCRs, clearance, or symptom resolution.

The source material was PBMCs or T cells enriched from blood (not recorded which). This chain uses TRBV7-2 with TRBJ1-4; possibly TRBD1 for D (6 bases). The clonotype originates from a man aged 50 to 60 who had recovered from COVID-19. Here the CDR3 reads CASSGTTATNEKLFF. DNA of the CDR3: TGTGCCAGCAGCGGGACAACAGCAACTAATGAAAAACTGTTTTTT.